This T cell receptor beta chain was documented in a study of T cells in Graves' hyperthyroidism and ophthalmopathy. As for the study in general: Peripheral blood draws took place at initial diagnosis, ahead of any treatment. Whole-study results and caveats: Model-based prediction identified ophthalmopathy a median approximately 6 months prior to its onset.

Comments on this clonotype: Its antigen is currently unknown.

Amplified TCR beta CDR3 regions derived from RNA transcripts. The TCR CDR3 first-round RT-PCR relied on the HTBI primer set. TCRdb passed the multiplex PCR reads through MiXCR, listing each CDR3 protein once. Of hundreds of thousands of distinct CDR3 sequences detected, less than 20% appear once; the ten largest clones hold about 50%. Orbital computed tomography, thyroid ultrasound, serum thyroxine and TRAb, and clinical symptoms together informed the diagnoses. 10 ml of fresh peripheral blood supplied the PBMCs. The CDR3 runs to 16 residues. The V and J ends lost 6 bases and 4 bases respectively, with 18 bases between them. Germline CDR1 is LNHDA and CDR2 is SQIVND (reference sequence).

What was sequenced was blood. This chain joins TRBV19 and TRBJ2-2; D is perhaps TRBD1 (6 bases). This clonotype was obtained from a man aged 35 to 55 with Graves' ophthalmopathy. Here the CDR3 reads CASSGQIGRSTGELFF. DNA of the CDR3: TGTGCCAGTAGCGGACAGATTGGGAGAAGCACCGGGGAGCTGTTTTTT.